The T cell receptor beta chain described here comes from a study of vaccination effects on CD4 cells after COVID-19. The overall study: Either the BNT162b2 or mRNA-1273 vaccine was given to participants in two doses. General study points: Marked clonal contraction of infection- and vaccine-induced clones was seen late after vaccination.

Within the ViraFEST assay, antigen-specific CD4+ T cells underwent expansion with viral peptide pools prior to sequencing. It was after nine to ten days of culture that CD4+ T cells were isolated. Vaccine recipients had no previous SARS-CoV-2 infection; their nucleocapsid antibodies were negative. On both days 3 and 7, half of the culture medium was replaced with IL-2 medium. The V and J ends lost 4 bases and 3 bases respectively, with 9 bases between them. The CDR3 totals 13 residues. CDR1 and CDR2 from the germline V gene are SNHLY and FYNNEI. Assay used: immunoSEQ multiplex PCR; TCRdb lists only in-frame clones, some missing. The profile shows about 28,000 clones, around 75% of them singletons. For this clone: Its antigen is undetermined.

This sequence originates from a human donor who received a COVID-19 vaccine. The rearrangement uses TRBV2 and TRBJ2-5; a possible D gene is TRBD1 (6 bases). The source material was CD4+ T cells from PBMCs cultured with SARS-CoV-2 spike peptides, sampled before COVID-19 vaccination. The CDR3 sequence: CASSGTVEETQYF. The DNA of the CDR3 is TGTGCCAGCAGTGGGACAGTCGAAGAGACCCAGTACTTC. Full variable domain (rest looked up from reference TRBV2 and TRBJ2-5): EPEVTQTPSHQVTQMGQEVILRCVPISNHLYFYWYRQILGQKVEFLVSFYNNEISEKSEIFDDQFSVERPDGSNFTLKIRSTKLEDSAMYFCASSGTVEETQYFGPGTRLLVL.